This T cell receptor (beta chain) was identified in a study of blood T cell repertoires in COVID-19. Study-level background: The study drew acute and convalescent COVID-19 samples from the United States, Italy and Spain.

In the authors' methods: Amplification with reference gene primers provided the estimates of nucleated cell counts. Profiling relied on immunoSEQ multiplex PCR, and the TCRdb table lists in-frame clones only, not all of them. Clone size and the V and J calls come from that table; the DNA yielded D and trimming. The repertoire holds over 200,000 clones, with nearly 90% as singletons. V was pared by 0 bases and J by 4 bases, with 7 bases of the junction left unmatched. The CDR3 is made up of 16 amino acids. Germline CDR1 reads SGHTA; CDR2 reads FQGNSA. Participants reported their clinical history, and cohort assignment relied on those reports.

The TCR was taken from a man in his thirties or forties who had recovered from COVID-19. Sequenced: PBMCs or T cells enriched from blood (not recorded which). J is TRBJ1-2 and V is TRBV7-2; 8 positions agree with TRBD1. As DNA, the CDR3 is TGTGCCAGCAGCTTAGCCTCCGGGACAGGACTCTATGGCTACACCTTC. This codes for CASSLASGTGLYGYTF.